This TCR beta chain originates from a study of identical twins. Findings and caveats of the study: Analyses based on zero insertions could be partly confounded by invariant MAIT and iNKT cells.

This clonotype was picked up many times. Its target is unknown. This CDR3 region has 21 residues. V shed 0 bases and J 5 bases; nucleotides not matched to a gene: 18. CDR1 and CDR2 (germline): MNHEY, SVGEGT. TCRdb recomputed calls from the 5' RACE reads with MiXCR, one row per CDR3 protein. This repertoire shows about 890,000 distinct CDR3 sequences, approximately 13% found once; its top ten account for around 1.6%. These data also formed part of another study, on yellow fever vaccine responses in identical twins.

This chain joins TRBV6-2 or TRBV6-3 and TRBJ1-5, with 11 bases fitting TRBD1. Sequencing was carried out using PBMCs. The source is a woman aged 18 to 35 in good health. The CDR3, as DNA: TGTGCCAGCAGTTACTCGCTTATCGGACAGGGGGCCCCTTTAAACCATCAGCCCCAGCATTTT. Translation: CASSYSLIGQGAPLNHQPQHF.